Listed below are T cell receptor beta chains from one sample, sequenced in a study of T cells in Graves' hyperthyroidism and ophthalmopathy. TCRdb reprocessed the multiplex PCR reads with MiXCR, giving one entry per CDR3 protein. The table shows around 600,000 distinct CDR3 sequences, with 14% occurring only once. The sample was blood. The source is a woman aged 18-29 years with Graves' ophthalmopathy. The CDR3 runs from the conserved cysteine through the conserved F or W. A D gene is named only where the DNA matches it firmly. The size of a clone is reported for some rows only, either as once, few or many, or as a class for expanded clones.

D gene	V gene	J gene	clone size	CDR3 DNA	CDR3 protein
TRBD2	TRBV11-1	TRBJ2-1	many	TGTGCCAGCAGCACACAGCGGGAGAGCTACAATGAGCAGTTCTTC	CASSTQRESYNEQFF
-	TRBV30	TRBJ2-1	many	TGTGCCTGGAGGAGCGCGGGAACCCCGGTCTATGAGCAGTTCTTC	CAWRSAGTPVYEQFF
TRBD2	TRBV4-3	TRBJ2-7	-	TGCGCCAGCAGCCAATCCCCGGGACTAGCGTACGAGCAGTACTTC	CASSQSPGLAYEQYF
-	TRBV2	TRBJ1-1	many	TGTGCCATAGTAAACCAGGGTTTCACTGAAGCTTTCTTT	CAIVNQGFTEAFF
TRBD1	TRBV20-1	TRBJ2-5	many	TGCAGTGCTAGAGATCTGGGACAGGGGGAGACCCAGTACTTC	CSARDLGQGETQYF
-	TRBV28	TRBJ2-1	few	TGTGCCAGCAGTCCCGCGACTAGGACTTCGCAGTTCTTC	CASSPATRTSQFF
-	TRBV18	TRBJ2-1	many	TGTGCCAGCTCACCATCAATCTACAATGAGCAGTTCTTC	CASSPSIYNEQFF
-	TRBV5-1	TRBJ1-1	-	TGCGCCAGCAGCTTCGGTAGCGGGGACACTGAAGCTTTCTTT	CASSFGSGDTEAFF
-	TRBV7-3	TRBJ2-1	many	TGTGCCAGCAGCCGCCCCGGGACTGGGAATGAGCAGTTCTTC	CASSRPGTGNEQFF
-	TRBV3-1	TRBJ2-3	many	TGTGCCAGCAGCCAACAGGGACACCTCACAGATACGCAGTATTTT	CASSQQGHLTDTQYF
-	TRBV11-2	TRBJ1-1	many	TGTGCCAGCAGCCCTACGGGACGGATGAACACTGAAGCTTTCTTT	CASSPTGRMNTEAFF
-	TRBV7-2	TRBJ2-2	many	TGTGCCACCACAGCCGGGTACTACAGGGAGGACACCGGGGAGCTGTTTTTT	CATTAGYYREDTGELFF
TRBD2	TRBV10-3	TRBJ2-7	many	TGTGCCATCAGTGTTGCTGCACAGGGGACTAGCGTGTACGAGCAGTACTTC	CAISVAAQGTSVYEQYF
-	TRBV5-1	TRBJ1-1	many	TGCGCCAGCAGCTTGTACGGGTGGACAGAGAACACTGAAGCTTTCTTT	CASSLYGWTENTEAFF
-	TRBV20-1	TRBJ1-1	many	TGCAGTGCTAGGACAGGTATGAACACTGAAGCTTTCTTT	CSARTGMNTEAFF
-	TRBV5-1	TRBJ2-3	few	TGCGCCAGCAGCTTCAGGGCAACAGATACGCAGTATTTT	CASSFRATDTQYF
-	TRBV7-9	TRBJ1-1	-	TGTGCCAGCAGCTTAGTCATCAGGAACACTGAAGTTTTCTTT	CASSLVIRNTEVFF
-	TRBV18	TRBJ2-7	-	TGTGCCAGCTCACCTTCCTTGGGCTCCTACGAGCAGTACTTC	CASSPSLGSYEQYF
TRBD2	TRBV28	TRBJ2-7	many	TGTGCCAGCAACACCGGGACTAGCGCCTACGAGCAGTACTTC	CASNTGTSAYEQYF
TRBD1	TRBV3-1	TRBJ2-1	many	TGTGCCAGCAGCCAAGTAACAGGGGACGAGCAGTTCTTC	CASSQVTGDEQFF
TRBD2	TRBV6-2/TRBV6-3	TRBJ2-1	few	TGTGCCAGCAGTTACGGTTCGGCTAGCGGTCGCTCCTACAATGAGCAGTTCTTC	CASSYGSASGRSYNEQFF
TRBD2	TRBV7-2	TRBJ2-1	-	TGTGCCAGCAGCTCGCGGGAGGGCTCCTACAATGAGCAGTTCTTC	CASSSREGSYNEQFF
-	TRBV7-2	TRBJ2-1	many	TGTGCCAGCAGCTTATCGGGAGCAGGGAGCATCTACAATGAGCAGTTCTTC	CASSLSGAGSIYNEQFF
-	TRBV7-9	TRBJ2-1	many	TGTGCCAGTCTGTCTAGTCTGTACAATGAGCAGTTCTTC	CASLSSLYNEQFF
TRBD2	TRBV4-3	TRBJ2-3	-	TGCGCCAGCAGCCATCCGGGACTAGCGGGAGGAGATACGCAGTATTTT	CASSHPGLAGGDTQYF
-	TRBV25-1	TRBJ1-4	-	TGTGCCAGCAGTGGGCGGGGGCCCCGACACCTACGAGAGGAAAAACTGTTTTTT	CASSGRGPRHLREEKLFF
TRBD2	TRBV7-8	TRBJ2-7	many	TGTGCCAGCAGCTTATCTCAGCGGGAGATCGACGAGCAGTACTTC	CASSLSQREIDEQYF
-	TRBV2	TRBJ1-5	-	TGTGCCAGCAGTGGGGGGTCCAATCAGCCCCAGCATTTT	CASSGGSNQPQHF
TRBD1	TRBV7-2	TRBJ2-4	many	TGTGCCAGCAGCCTCCGGGACAGGGGTTATGGGAACATTCAGTACTTC	CASSLRDRGYGNIQYF
-	TRBV6-2/TRBV6-3	TRBJ1-1	few	TGTGCCAGCAGTTACGCCGGGACCGCTGAAGCTTTCTTT	CASSYAGTAEAFF
-	TRBV19	TRBJ2-3	-	TGTGCCAGTAGCCCCACCCGGCCCCCTAGCACAGATACGCAGTATTTT	CASSPTRPPSTDTQYF
TRBD1	TRBV6-1	TRBJ1-4	-	TGTGCCAGCGCACTCGGGACAGGGGCCGGGAAACTGTTTTTT	CASALGTGAGKLFF
TRBD1	TRBV18	TRBJ1-5	many	TGTGCCAGCTCACCCCCGGGACAGGGGCCCAATCAGCCCCAGCATTTT	CASSPPGQGPNQPQHF
-	TRBV7-8	TRBJ2-7	many	TGTGCCAGCAGCTTAGGGAGGCGGCCAGCCGGGGAGCAGTACTTC	CASSLGRRPAGEQYF
-	TRBV6-1	TRBJ1-5	many	-	CASILDRFNQPQHF
-	TRBV7-2	TRBJ2-2	many	TGTGCCAGCAGCCCCCGGGGGCAGGGAGGCACCGGGGAGCTGTTTTTT	CASSPRGQGGTGELFF
TRBD1	TRBV12-3/TRBV12-4	TRBJ2-7	many	TGTGCCAGCAGTCCCACCCACCTACCCCCGGGACAGGGTAGCTCCTACGAGCAGTACTTC	CASSPTHLPPGQGSSYEQYF
TRBD1	TRBV5-6	TRBJ1-5	many	TGTGCCAGCAGCGAGACAGGGGGCAATCAGCCCCAGCATTTT	CASSETGGNQPQHF
-	TRBV30	TRBJ2-7	many	TGTGCCTGGAGTGCAGGGACGATCTACGAGCAGTACTTC	CAWSAGTIYEQYF
-	TRBV27	TRBJ1-1	-	TGTGCCAGCAGTCGCACAGGGTACACTGAAGCTTTCTTT	CASSRTGYTEAFF
TRBD2	TRBV6-2/TRBV6-3	TRBJ2-1	many	TGTGCCAGCACTAAAACTAGCGGGAGGGCGGATGAGCAGTTCTTC	CASTKTSGRADEQFF
-	TRBV18	TRBJ1-5	-	TGTGCCAGCTCGGATCAGGGTGTCCCGGGGCAGCCCCAGCATTTT	CASSDQGVPGQPQHF
TRBD1	TRBV6-1	TRBJ1-6	-	TGTGCCACCCTCCGGGACAGAATTAATTCACCCCTCCACTTT	CATLRDRINSPLHF